These T cell receptor beta chains were read from a single sample in a study of blood T cell repertoires in COVID-19. The assay was immunoSEQ multiplex PCR, and TCRdb's table has in-frame clones only and misses some. The sample includes roughly 300,000 clones, 80% to 95% of them seen just once. Sequencing was done on a sample of PBMCs or T cells enriched from blood (not recorded which). These receptors were taken from a woman in her thirties who had recovered from COVID-19. The CDR3 runs from the conserved cysteine through the conserved F or W. D genes are given only for firm matches. Expanded clones get a size class; other rows say once, few or many, or leave the size out.

j_call,d_call,v_call,clone_size,cdr3_aa,cdr3_nt
TRBJ1-4,TRBD1,TRBV2,.,CASSKQTGTNEKLFF,TGTGCCAGCAGTAAGCAGACAGGGACTAATGAAAAACTGTTTTTT
TRBJ2-7,.,TRBV10-3,.,CAIRGSYEQYF,TGTGCCATCCGCGGATCCTACGAGCAGTACTTC
TRBJ1-3,.,TRBV7-2,once,CASSLDLGVAGNTIYF,TGTGCCAGCAGCTTAGATCTGGGAGTGGCTGGAAACACCATATATTTT
TRBJ2-1,.,TRBV5-1,.,CASSIGGSSYNEQFF,TGCGCCAGCAGCATTGGGGGGAGCTCCTACAATGAGCAGTTCTTC
TRBJ2-5,TRBD1,TRBV28,.,CASSTLGQGQETQYF,TGTGCCAGCAGCACCCTTGGACAGGGCCAAGAGACCCAGTACTTC
TRBJ1-5,.,TRBV5-5,few,CASSLFGHPHNQPQHF,TGTGCCAGCAGCTTGTTCGGACACCCTCACAATCAGCCCCAGCATTTT
TRBJ2-1,TRBD2,TRBV9,.,CASSVTAGASSYNEQFF,TGTGCCAGCAGCGTAACAGCGGGGGCCAGCTCCTACAATGAGCAGTTCTTC
TRBJ2-1,TRBD2,TRBV7-2,.,CASSGPGTTRNEQFF,TGTGCCAGCAGCGGACCCGGGACTACTCGGAATGAGCAGTTCTTC
TRBJ1-5,.,TRBV4-2,.,CASSQEAGQRYQPQHF,TGTGCCAGCAGCCAAGAGGCAGGACAGCGCTATCAGCCCCAGCATTTT
TRBJ2-7,TRBD1,TRBV7-3,once,CAGSFQGAQEQYF,TGTGCCGGCAGCTTCCAGGGGGCACAAGAGCAGTACTTC
TRBJ1-6,TRBD1,TRBV7-4,.,CASSERQGNSPLHF,TGTGCCAGCAGCGAGAGACAGGGAAATTCACCCCTCCACTTT
TRBJ2-2,.,TRBV18,.,CASSPPTRTGELFF,TGTGCCAGCTCACCACCGACGCGGACCGGGGAGCTGTTTTTT
TRBJ2-3,TRBD2,TRBV4-1,.,CASSQPPGTLVGGTNTQYF,TGCGCCAGCAGCCAGCCCCCCGGGACCCTCGTCGGGGGGACGAATACGCAGTATTTT
TRBJ1-2,TRBD1,TRBV4-2,.,CASSQVGPVQGAGGYTF,TGTGCCAGCAGCCAAGTCGGACCCGTACAGGGGGCAGGGGGCTACACCTTC
TRBJ1-5,.,TRBV5-1,.,CASSAGQNYSNQPQHF,TGCGCCAGCAGCGCCGGACAGAACTATAGCAATCAGCCCCAGCATTTT
TRBJ2-1,TRBD2,TRBV24-1,.,CATSDPGLGYNEQFF,TGTGCCACCAGTGACCCTGGACTAGGGTACAATGAGCAGTTCTTC
TRBJ2-4,.,TRBV15,.,CATSRVAGIQYF,TGTGCCACCAGCAGAGTTGCGGGCATTCAGTACTTC
TRBJ2-5,TRBD1,TRBV28,.,CASSYGQGGYLQETQYF,TGTGCCAGCAGTTACGGACAGGGGGGTTATCTCCAAGAGACCCAGTACTTC
TRBJ2-6,.,TRBV27,.,CASSLMTTSLGANVLTF,TGTGCCAGCAGTTTGATGACTACCTCCTTGGGGGCCAACGTCCTGACTTTC
TRBJ1-2,.,TRBV7-9,.,CASSFRSDDGYTF,TGTGCCAGCAGCTTCAGGTCCGACGATGGCTACACCTTC
TRBJ1-1,.,TRBV5-8,.,CASSRWTVMNTEAFF,TGTGCCAGCAGCAGATGGACAGTCATGAACACTGAAGCTTTCTTT
TRBJ2-6,TRBD1,TRBV28,.,CASSGTGGVGANVLTF,TGTGCCAGCAGTGGAACAGGGGGTGTTGGGGCCAACGTCCTGACTTTC
TRBJ1-1,TRBD1,TRBV3-1/TRBV3-2,.,CASSPTGTGATEAFF,TGTGCCAGCAGCCCGACAGGGACAGGGGCCACTGAAGCTTTCTTT
TRBJ2-2,.,TRBV9,.,CASSVRQGGTGELFF,TGTGCCAGCAGCGTTCGGCAGGGAGGCACCGGGGAGCTGTTTTTT
TRBJ2-5,.,TRBV11-3,.,CASSRPRGETQYF,TGTGCCAGCAGCCGTCCCAGGGGAGAGACCCAGTACTTC
TRBJ1-1,.,TRBV4-2,.,CASSRREGEGTEAFF,TGTGCCAGCAGCCGGAGGGAGGGAGAAGGAACTGAAGCTTTCTTT
TRBJ1-5,.,TRBV5-4,.,CASSYGGSNQPQHF,TGTGCCAGCAGCTACGGCGGTAGCAATCAGCCCCAGCATTTT
TRBJ1-3,TRBD1,TRBV7-2,.,CASSRDRVGGNTIYF,TGTGCCAGCAGCCGGGACAGGGTAGGGGGAAACACCATATATTTT
TRBJ1-5,.,TRBV4-1,.,CASSQDTSGFGLVSNQPQHF,TGCGCCAGCAGCCAAGATACGTCGGGGTTCGGCTTGGTGAGCAATCAGCCCCAGCATTTT
TRBJ1-2,.,TRBV10-3,.,CAISELRVDTVNYGYTF,TGTGCCATCAGTGAATTGCGTGTGGACACCGTAAACTATGGCTACACCTTC
TRBJ1-1,TRBD1,TRBV7-2,.,CASRNRDSSEAFF,TGTGCCAGCAGAAACCGGGACAGCTCTGAAGCTTTCTTT
TRBJ2-7,TRBD2,TRBV18,.,CASSPGLAGDEQYF,TGTGCCAGCTCACCGGGACTAGCGGGAGACGAGCAGTACTTC
TRBJ1-1,TRBD1,TRBV5-1,.,CASSLARGSTEAFF,TGCGCCAGCAGCTTGGCCAGGGGGAGCACTGAAGCTTTCTTT
TRBJ1-3,.,TRBV21-1,.,CASSKTGNPGNTIYF,TGTGCCAGCAGCAAAACAGGGAATCCTGGAAACACCATATATTTT
TRBJ1-1,.,TRBV7-9,.,CASSWRVQGEAFF,TGTGCCAGCAGCTGGAGGGTCCAGGGCGAAGCTTTCTTT
TRBJ2-7,TRBD2,TRBV7-8,once,CASSSPTSGRTTYEQYF,TGTGCCAGCAGCTCGCCAACTAGCGGGCGAACTACCTACGAGCAGTACTTC
TRBJ1-1,.,TRBV18,.,CASSPGQQNTEAFF,TGTGCCAGCTCACCTGGGCAACAGAACACTGAAGCTTTCTTT
TRBJ1-6,TRBD1,TRBV19,.,CASSMGTGVNYNSPLHF,TGTGCCAGTAGTATGGGGACAGGGGTCAACTATAATTCACCCCTCCACTTT
TRBJ2-7,.,TRBV20-1,.,CSASTEYEQYF,TGCAGTGCTAGTACAGAGTACGAGCAGTACTTC
TRBJ2-7,TRBD1,TRBV7-3,.,CASSLSQGAGYEQYF,TGTGCCAGCAGCTTATCGCAGGGGGCAGGCTACGAGCAGTACTTC